The 25 T cell receptor beta chains listed next were all sequenced from one sample in a study of cytomegalovirus exposure and HLA in healthy donors. The primer mix had 60 Vbeta and 13 Jbeta primers. Some clones are missing from TCRdb's copy, which holds only in-frame ones; the method was immunoSEQ multiplex PCR. This table has about 180,000 clones, 75% to 90% appearing once. The sample consisted of PBMCs. These receptors all come from a girl under 18 in good health and CMV-seropositive.

CDR3 coding DNA: TGTGCCAGCAGCTCCGGGACTAGCCAAAATTTTCGAGAGCAGTTCTTC. Its translation is CASSSGTSQNFREQFF. V and J are TRBV11-3 and TRBJ2-1; 9 bases fit TRBD2. The V segment lost 4 bases and the J segment 10 bases; nucleotides outside the gene matches: 14. The CDR3 is 16 residues long. Germline assignment: CDR1 SGHNT and CDR2 YENEEA.

The V gene is TRBV5-6, the J gene TRBJ2-2, with TRBD1 as a possible D gene (5 bases). Germline V CDR1 and CDR2: SGHDT, YYEEEE. The length of the CDR3 is 17 residues. Trimming shortened V by 1 base and J by 1 base, and 14 bases separated the two germline ends. The DNA for the CDR3 is TGTGCCAGCAGCTTGATTGAAGGGGCCCAGAACACCGGGGAGCTGTTTTTT. Translating gives CASSLIEGAQNTGELFF.

This sequence joins TRBV7-9 and TRBJ1-2; 7 nucleotides align to TRBD1. Germline lookup yields CDR1 SEHNR and CDR2 FQNEAQ (reference sequence). J was trimmed by 4 bases and V by 5 bases; bases with no gene match: 10. The CDR3 covers 15 residues. The CDR3 DNA follows: TGTGCCAGCAGCGCACAGGGGCGGTATGGCTATGGCTACACCTTC. Translated: CASSAQGRYGYGYTF.

The rearrangement joins TRBV5-4 to TRBJ2-5; 7 bases are a match to TRBD1. The V gene's germline CDR1 is SGHNT and CDR2 YYREEE (reference sequence). The CDR3 runs to 15 residues. V lost 5 bases and J lost 1; bases outside the gene matches: 8. The DNA of the CDR3 is TGTGCCAGCAGGCCAGACAGGGCCCCCCAAGAGACCCAGTACTTC. Amino acids: CASRPDRAPQETQYF.

CDR3 protein: CASSQDPGTGGPMIYNEQFF. The CDR3, as DNA: TGCGCCAGCAGCCAGGACCCCGGGACAGGGGGACCAATGATCTACAATGAGCAGTTCTTC. The genes are TRBV4-3 and TRBJ2-1, with TRBD1 identical over 11 bases. The CDR3 loop spans 20 amino acids. The germline gives CDR1 LGHNA, CDR2 YSLEER. With 3 bases clipped from V and 3 bases from J, the junction kept 16 bases outside the gene matches.

This sequence joins TRBV5-4 and TRBJ2-2, with 7 bases aligning to TRBD1. Germline CDR1 SGHNT, CDR2 YYREEE (reference sequence). The CDR3 has 14 amino acids. The junction had 4 bases not matched to a gene; V was cut back by 4 bases and J by 4 bases. This CDR3 is CASSKGQITGELFF. The CDR3 coding sequence is TGTGCCAGCAGCAAGGGACAGATCACCGGGGAGCTGTTTTTT. Using reference TRBV5-4 and TRBJ2-2 for the parts outside the CDR3, the full variable domain is ETGVTQSPTHLIKTRGQQVTLRCSSQSGHNTVSWYQQALGQGPQFIFQYYREEENGRGNFPPRFSGLQFPNYSSELNVNALELDDSALYLCASSKGQITGELFFGEGSRLTVL.

The gene calls are TRBV5-1 and TRBJ2-7; 9 bases map to TRBD1. This CDR3 has 15 residues. The ends lost 4 bases at V and 7 bases at J; junction bases unmatched: 12. Germline-derived CDR1 and CDR2 are SGHRS and YFSETQ. The CDR3 DNA reads TGCGCCAGCAGCCAGCCCGGGACAGGGTTCGGGGAGCAGTACTTC. This encodes CASSQPGTGFGEQYF. Full variable domain (remainder filled in from reference TRBV5-1 and TRBJ2-7): KAGVTQTPRYLIKTRGQQVTLSCSPISGHRSVSWYQQTPGQGLQFLFEYFSETQRNKGNFPGRFSGRQFSNSRSEMNVSTLELGDSALYLCASSQPGTGFGEQYFGPGTRLTVT.

The chain combines TRBV11-3 with TRBJ2-7, with TRBD1 matching over 7 bases. CDR1 SGHNT and CDR2 YENEEA come from the germline V gene. CDR3 size: 13 residues. Trimming took 2 bases from V and 6 from J; bases not matched to a gene: 4. CDR3 nucleotides: TGTGCCAGCAGCTTACTGACAGGGCGCGAGCAGTACTTC. Protein sequence: CASSLLTGREQYF.

The V gene is TRBV30, the J gene TRBJ2-1; a weak D match, TRBD2 (7 bases). V lost 2 bases and J lost 6, with 17 bases in between. Germline assignment: CDR1 GTSNPN and CDR2 SVGIG (reference sequence). The CDR3 covers 15 residues. Here the CDR3 reads CAWSKGEGWGNEQFF. In DNA form, the CDR3 reads TGTGCCTGGAGTAAGGGGGAGGGATGGGGCAATGAGCAGTTCTTC.

In its sample, this clone was seen a few times. The chain carries TRBV7-9 and TRBJ2-2; D unresolved. Germline CDR1 SEHNR, CDR2 FQNEAQ (reference sequence). V was trimmed by 5 bases and J by 1 base, leaving 8 bases between them. The CDR3 loop spans 14 amino acids. The CDR3 DNA follows: TGTGCCAGCAGCCAACGAGGGAACACCGGGGAGCTGTTTTTT. Translation: CASSQRGNTGELFF.

The chain carries TRBV5-6 and TRBJ2-3; 10 bases line up with TRBD2. The CDR3 consists of 18 residues. V lost 4 bases, J lost 6 bases, and 17 bases stayed unmatched. Germline values: CDR1 SGHDT, CDR2 YYEEEE. The DNA for the CDR3 is TGTGCCAGCAGCCCACTCAGTAGCGGGAGCGGGAGGGCGGATACGCAGTATTTT. Encoded protein: CASSPLSSGSGRADTQYF. Together with reference TRBV5-6 and TRBJ2-3, the CDR3 gives the full variable domain: DAGVTQSPTHLIKTRGQQVTLRCSPKSGHDTVSWYQQALGQGPQFIFQYYEEEERQRGNFPDRFSGHQFPNYSSELNVNALLLGDSALYLCASSPLSSGSGRADTQYFGPGTRLTVL.

This clone showed up just a few times. This chain joins TRBV4-1 and TRBJ2-1, with D tentatively TRBD2 (5 bases). The CDR3 has 17 residues. Germline V gives CDR1 MGHRA, CDR2 YSYEKL. V dropped 0 bases and J dropped 2 bases, with 14 bases sitting between them. The CDR3 loop reads CASSQDSRTEAYNEQFF. Written as DNA, the CDR3 is TGCGCCAGCAGCCAAGATTCCCGGACGGAGGCCTACAATGAGCAGTTCTTC.

DNA of the CDR3: TGTGCCAGCAGTGAGGTCTCTGGGGCCAACGTCCTGACTTTC. Its protein product is CASSEVSGANVLTF. The chain recombines TRBV27 with TRBJ2-6; no firm D call. The CDR3 has 14 amino acids. Germline V gene data show CDR1 as MNHEY and CDR2 as SMNVEV (reference sequence). V shed 5 bases and J shed 0 bases, with 5 bases lying between them.

This clone came up a few times. The chain carries TRBV6-5 and TRBJ2-5; 10 bases align to TRBD2. Germline V lookup: CDR1 MNHEY, CDR2 SVGAGI. Trimming at V came to 1 base and at J to 5 bases, leaving 7 bases not matched to a gene. The CDR3 covers 16 residues. In DNA form, the CDR3 reads TGTGCCAGCAGTTACTGGCTAGCGGGAGCTAAGGAGACCCAGTACTTC. Its translation is CASSYWLAGAKETQYF.

This chain's CDR3 is CASSTVLAGFGDEQFF. The CDR3 DNA is TGTGCCAGCAGTACAGTGCTAGCGGGATTCGGTGATGAGCAGTTCTTC. The chain joins TRBV2 to TRBJ2-1, with 9 bases fitting TRBD2. With 5 bases clipped from V and 8 bases from J, the junction kept 13 bases outside the gene matches. The CDR3 has 16 amino acids. Germline loops: CDR1 SNHLY, CDR2 FYNNEI.

The chain is built from TRBV29-1 and TRBJ1-1, with TRBD1 identical over 10 bases. Germline CDR1 reads SQVTM; CDR2 reads ANQGSEA. V dropped 7 bases and J dropped 0; count of bases not matched to a gene: 5. CDR3 length equals 14 residues. The CDR3 here is CSGRTGGMNTEAFF. The CDR3 DNA follows: TGCAGCGGCCGGACAGGGGGAATGAACACTGAAGCTTTCTTT.

This clone was counted once. Its ends do not fully match the called genes, so a read error is possible. Within the sample, other DNA sequences also encode this same CDR3. The V gene is TRBV10-2, the J gene TRBJ2-3; tentatively, D is TRBD2 (6 bases). The CDR3 consists of 14 residues. The germline V gene encodes CDR1 WSHSY and CDR2 SAAADI. The CDR3 here is CASSDGGSTDTQYF. CDR3 DNA: TGCGCCAGTAGTGACGGGGGAAGCACAGATACGCAGTATTTT.

This clone was seen a single time. This chain uses TRBV2 with TRBJ2-3; the match to TRBD1 covers 7 bases. Unmatched junction bases numbered 13, after V lost 6 bases and J lost 4 bases. Germline V gene data show CDR1 as SNHLY and CDR2 as FYNNEI. This CDR3 region has 16 residues. The CDR3 loop is CASSPRAGGGPDTQYF. CDR3 DNA sequence: TGTGCCAGCAGCCCCAGGGCAGGGGGTGGTCCAGATACGCAGTATTTT.

This clone has only one observation. V is TRBV7-9 and J is TRBJ2-7; possible D gene TRBD2, 6 bases. Per the germline V gene, CDR1 is SEHNR and CDR2 is FQNEAQ (reference sequence). The ends were cut back, 0 bases at V and 1 base at J, with 10 bases in the middle. The CDR3 runs to 15 residues. CDR3: CASSLAGLLSYEQYF. The DNA for the CDR3 is TGTGCCAGCAGCTTAGCGGGACTGCTATCCTACGAGCAGTACTTC.

The genes are TRBV5-1 and TRBJ2-1, with a weak D call TRBD2 (5 bases). Deletions cut 3 bases from V and 2 bases from J, with 12 bases between. From germline, CDR1 is SGHRS and CDR2 YFSETQ. The CDR3 length is 15 residues. CDR3: CASSSREAAYNEQFF. The CDR3 coding sequence is TGCGCCAGCAGCTCCCGTGAAGCGGCCTACAATGAGCAGTTCTTC.

The chain couples TRBV11-2 to TRBJ1-1; a possible D gene is TRBD1 (6 bases). The CDR3 runs 16 residues. V lost 5 bases and J lost 1, with 17 bases in between. CDR1 and CDR2 from the germline V gene are SGHAT and FQNNGV. The CDR3 reads CASSPRVGTSNTEAFF. The DNA of the CDR3 is TGTGCCAGCAGCCCCCGGGTCGGGACATCGAACACTGAAGCTTTCTTT.

The chain is built from TRBV4-2 and TRBJ2-7; D uncertain. The germline gives CDR1 LGHNA, CDR2 YNFKEQ. This CDR3 is built from 15 residues. V was clipped by 0 bases and J by 0 bases, with 9 bases between them. The CDR3 sequence: CASSQEAPTSYEQYF. The DNA for the CDR3 is TGTGCCAGCAGCCAAGAAGCCCCTACCTCCTACGAGCAGTACTTC.

The chain recombines TRBV16 with TRBJ1-1; TRBD1 might be the D (6 bases). V lost 0 bases and J lost 4, with 9 bases in between. This CDR3 has 14 amino acids. The germline CDR1 and CDR2 sequences are KGHSY and FQNENV. The CDR3 nucleotides read TGTGCCAGCAGCCAATCCACAGGGAGCACTGAAGCTTTCTTT. This codes for CASSQSTGSTEAFF.

This clone showed up just a few times. V usage is TRBV7-2 and J usage is TRBJ2-7, with 14 bases lining up with TRBD2. The J segment lost 1 base and the V segment lost 5 bases, leaving 7 bases of the junction unmatched. Germline V gene sequence: CDR1 SGHTA, CDR2 FQGNSA. CDR3 size: 17 residues. The CDR3 region is CASSHGTSGSWSYEQYF. In DNA, the CDR3 is TGTGCCAGCAGCCACGGGACTAGCGGGAGCTGGTCCTACGAGCAGTACTTC.

The V and J genes are TRBV5-6 and TRBJ1-2; possibly TRBD1 for D (6 bases). This CDR3 is built from 12 residues. Trimming took off 8 bases at V and 6 bases at J, with 14 bases between the two ends. Germline CDR1 is SGHDT and CDR2 is YYEEEE. CDR3 sequence (DNA): TGTGCCAGTAGTGGGGGGGCTAATGGCTACACCTTC. Its translation: CASSGGANGYTF.